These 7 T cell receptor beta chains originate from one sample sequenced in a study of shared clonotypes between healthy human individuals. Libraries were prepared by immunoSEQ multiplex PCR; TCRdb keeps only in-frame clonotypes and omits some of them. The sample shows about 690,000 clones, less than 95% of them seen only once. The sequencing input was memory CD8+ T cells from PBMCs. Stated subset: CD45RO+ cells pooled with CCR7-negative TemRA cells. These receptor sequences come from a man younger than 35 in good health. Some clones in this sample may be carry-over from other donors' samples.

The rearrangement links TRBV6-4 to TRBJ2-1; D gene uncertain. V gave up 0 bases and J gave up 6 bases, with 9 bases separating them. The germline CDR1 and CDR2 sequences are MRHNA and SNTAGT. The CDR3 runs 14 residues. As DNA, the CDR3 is TGTGCCAGCAGTGACTCGGCGGAGCTCAATGAGCAGTTCTTC. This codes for CASSDSAELNEQFF.

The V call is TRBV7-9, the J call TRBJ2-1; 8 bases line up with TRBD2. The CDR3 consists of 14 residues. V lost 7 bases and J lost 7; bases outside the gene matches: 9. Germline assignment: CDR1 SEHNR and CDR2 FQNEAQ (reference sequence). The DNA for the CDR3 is TGTGCCAGCACCTCAGCGGGAGTCTGGAATGAGCAGTTCTTC. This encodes CASTSAGVWNEQFF.

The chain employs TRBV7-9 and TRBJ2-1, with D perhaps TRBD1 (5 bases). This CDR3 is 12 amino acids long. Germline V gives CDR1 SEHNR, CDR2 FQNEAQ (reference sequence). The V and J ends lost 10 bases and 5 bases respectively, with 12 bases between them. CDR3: CATQGAHNEQFF. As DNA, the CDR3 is TGTGCCACCCAGGGCGCCCACAATGAGCAGTTCTTC. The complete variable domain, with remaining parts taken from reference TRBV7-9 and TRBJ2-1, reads DTGVSQNPRHKITKRGQNVTFRCDPISEHNRLYWYRQTLGQGPEFLTYFQNEAQLEKSRLLSDRFSAERPKGSFSTLEIQRTEQGDSAMYLCATQGAHNEQFFGPGTRLTVL.

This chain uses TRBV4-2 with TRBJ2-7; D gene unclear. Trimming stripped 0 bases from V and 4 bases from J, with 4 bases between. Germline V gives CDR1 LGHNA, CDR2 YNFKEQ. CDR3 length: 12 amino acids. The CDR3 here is CASSQDEYEQYF. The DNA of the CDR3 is TGTGCCAGCAGCCAAGATGAGTACGAGCAGTACTTC.

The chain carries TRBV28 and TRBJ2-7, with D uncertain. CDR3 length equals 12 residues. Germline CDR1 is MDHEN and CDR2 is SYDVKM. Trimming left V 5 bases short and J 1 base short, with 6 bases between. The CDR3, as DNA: TGTGCCAGCAGTCAAATATCCTACGAGCAGTACTTC. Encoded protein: CASSQISYEQYF. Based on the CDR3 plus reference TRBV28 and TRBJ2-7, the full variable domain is DVKVTQSSRYLVKRTGEKVFLECVQDMDHENMFWYRQDPGLGLRLIYFSYDVKMKEKGDIPEGYSVSREKKERFSLILESASTNQTSMYLCASSQISYEQYFGPGTRLTVT.

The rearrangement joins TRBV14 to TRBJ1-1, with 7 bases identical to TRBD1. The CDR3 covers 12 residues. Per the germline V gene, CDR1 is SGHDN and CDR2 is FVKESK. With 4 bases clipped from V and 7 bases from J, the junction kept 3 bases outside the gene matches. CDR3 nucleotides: TGTGCCAGCAGCCTCGACAGGGTTGAAGCTTTCTTT. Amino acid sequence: CASSLDRVEAFF.

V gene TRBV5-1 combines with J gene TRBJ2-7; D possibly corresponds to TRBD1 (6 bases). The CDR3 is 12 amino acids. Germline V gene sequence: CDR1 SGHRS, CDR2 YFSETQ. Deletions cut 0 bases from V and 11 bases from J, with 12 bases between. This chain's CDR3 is CASSLEGVYKYF. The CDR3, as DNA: TGCGCCAGCAGCTTGGAGGGGGTTTACAAGTACTTC.